This T cell receptor beta chain was profiled in a study of OX40 agonist ivuxolimab in advanced cancers. Germline lookup yields CDR1 MGHRA and CDR2 YSYEKL. This CDR3 is built from 15 residues. Deletions cut 0 bases from V and 5 bases from J, with 13 bases between. Overall study results and limits: In CD8+ T cells, expanded clones were on average more numerous than in CD4+. At 0.1-3.0 mg/kg, partial responders had clonal expansion among the lowest observed.

Comment on this clone: What it binds is not known.

TCRdb keeps only in-frame clones here, not all; method: immunoSEQ multiplex PCR. In the table there are some 60,000 clones, around 93% of which are singletons. Sequencing used CD4+ or CD8+ T cells sorted from blood, obtained in a trial of the OX40 agonist ivuxolimab. The V call is TRBV4-1, the J call TRBJ1-1, with TRBD1 as a possible D gene (5 bases). This sequence originates from an adult with an advanced solid tumor such as melanoma, head and neck, liver or kidney cancer. In DNA, the CDR3 is TGCGCCAGCAGCCAAGATCTTTTTTCAGGGACTGAAGCTTTCTTT. Translating it yields CASSQDLFSGTEAFF.